The next 24 T cell receptor beta chains were all read from a single sample in a study of CD8 T cells in ankylosing spondylitis (dated by TCRdb to about 2017). Libraries were made using 5' RACE. TCRdb lists the instrument as Illumina HiSeq 2500. Through fastp at Q25 and MiXCR, TCRdb rebuilt clones from the public reads, retaining in-frame beta chains. Rows matching on CDR3 protein sequence are summarized as one entry with the most common DNA and genes. The sample table contains around 42,000 distinct CDR3 sequences; only one count was recorded for approximately 2.6% of them. Of the sample, approximately 4.3% is held by the ten largest clones. The specimen sequenced was blood, either unsorted or a sorted T cell fraction (not recorded which). These receptors all come from a male donor with ankylosing spondylitis or in good health (not recorded which).

This clonotype was counted many times. The DNA of the CDR3 is TGTGCCAGCAGCGCCCGGACTAGCGGGGGCTACAATGAGCAGTTCTTC. The encoded protein is CASSARTSGGYNEQFF. The rearrangement links TRBV9 to TRBJ2-1; TRBD2 matches at 13 bases. After removal of 3 bases from V and 3 bases from J, the junction contained 3 bases not matched to a gene. The germline CDR1 and CDR2 sequences are SGDLS and YYNGEE. This CDR3 has 16 amino acids.

Remarks on this clonotype: A much more abundant neighbour one base away suggests this may be a read error. The chain combines TRBV9 with TRBJ2-4, with 7 nucleotides matching TRBD2. Per the germline V gene, CDR1 is SGDLS and CDR2 is YYNGEE. CDR3 length: 16 amino acids. Here the CDR3 DNA reads TGTGCCAGCAGCGGATCGACCGGGACTAACAAATACATTCAGTACTTC. Translating gives CASSGSTGTNKYIQYF.

This clonotype has at least ten counts. The chain recombines TRBV9 with TRBJ1-4; no clear D. The germline CDR1 and CDR2 sequences are SGDLS and YYNGEE. The V and J ends lost 3 bases and 7 bases respectively, with 16 bases between them. The CDR3 runs to 15 residues. CDR3 sequence reads: CASSGIGLSGEKLFF. DNA for the CDR3: TGTGCCAGCAGCGGCATCGGGTTAAGCGGTGAAAAACTGTTTTTT.

There are many counts of this clonotype. This sequence joins TRBV9 and TRBJ2-5; the D gene is possibly TRBD1 (7 bases). The CDR3 covers 13 residues. V was cut by 4 bases and J by 3 bases, with 10 bases left in between. The V gene's germline CDR1 is SGDLS and CDR2 YYNGEE. The CDR3 loop is CASSPRGEETQYF. CDR3 nucleotides: TGTGCCAGCAGCCCCAGGGGGGAAGAGACCCAGTACTTC.

On this clonotype: Sequence at one end of the junction differs from germline and may be a read error. The rearrangement uses TRBV9 and TRBJ1-4, with 7 positions matching TRBD1. The length of the CDR3 is 15 residues. Germline V lookup: CDR1 SGDLS, CDR2 YYNGEE. The CDR3 protein is CASSVAAGGNGKLFF. Written as DNA, the CDR3 is TGTGCCAGCAGCGTAGCGGCAGGGGGGAATGGAAAACTGTTTTTT.

At least ten counts were recorded for this clonotype. V gene TRBV9 combines with J gene TRBJ2-2; TRBD1 is a possible D gene (5 bases). Looked up from germline, CDR1 is SGDLS and CDR2 is YYNGEE. The V end lost 0 bases, the J end lost 7 bases, and 13 bases lay between the germline ends. The CDR3 totals 15 residues. In DNA, the CDR3 is TGTGCCAGCAGCGTAGATCTCAGGGTGGGCGGGGAGCTGTTTTTT. Residues: CASSVDLRVGGELFF.

There are many counts of this clonotype. This rearrangement joins TRBV9 to TRBJ2-7, with TRBD1 matching over 8 bases. Losses at the gene ends were 3 bases for V and 3 bases for J; bases not matched to a gene: 5. CDR1 and CDR2 (germline): SGDLS, YYNGEE. The CDR3 consists of 14 residues. The CDR3 loop reads CASSERDRNYEQYF. In DNA, the CDR3 is TGTGCCAGCAGCGAACGGGACAGGAACTACGAGCAGTACTTC. The full variable domain, its missing parts supplied by reference TRBV9 and TRBJ2-7, is DSGVTQTPKHLITATGQRVTLRCSPRSGDLSVYWYQQSLDQGLQFLIQYYNGEERAKGNILERFSAQQFPDLHSELNLSSLELGDSALYFCASSERDRNYEQYFGPGTRLTVT.

This clonotype came up many times. The rearrangement uses TRBV9 and TRBJ2-7, with 10 positions matching TRBD2. Germline V gene data show CDR1 as SGDLS and CDR2 as YYNGEE. The length of the CDR3 is 15 residues. Trimming removed 0 bases from V and 7 bases from J; junction bases left unmatched: 7. The CDR3 DNA follows: TGTGCCAGCAGCGTAGGGCTAGCGGGGGTCGGGGAGCAGTACTTC. As protein: CASSVGLAGVGEQYF.

This clonotype has ten or more counts. The rearrangement joins TRBV9 to TRBJ1-1, with TRBD1 matching 9 bases. Germline assignment: CDR1 SGDLS and CDR2 YYNGEE. The CDR3 spans 16 residues. V lost 3 bases, J lost 3 bases, and 9 bases stayed unmatched. The DNA for the CDR3 is TGTGCCAGCAGCGCTCCAAGGACAGGGGTGGACACTGAAGCTTTCTTT. Translated: CASSAPRTGVDTEAFF.

In its sample, this clonotype was seen many times. The rearrangement joins TRBV9 to TRBJ2-7, with 10 positions matching TRBD2. After removal of 4 bases from V and 0 bases from J, the junction contained 7 bases not matched to a gene. This CDR3 contains 16 residues. From germline, CDR1 is SGDLS and CDR2 YYNGEE. The CDR3 protein is CASSPRASGSSYEQYF. The CDR3 DNA reads as TGTGCCAGCAGCCCCCGGGCTAGCGGGAGCTCCTACGAGCAGTACTTC.

This clonotype was detected many times. J is TRBJ2-7 and V is TRBV9; D is perhaps TRBD1 (5 bases). Trimming stripped 0 bases from V and 2 bases from J, with 12 bases between. The CDR3 length is 15 residues. CDR1 is SGDLS, CDR2 YYNGEE, per germline. CDR3 loop: CASSVVDGATYEQYF. In nucleotides, the CDR3 is TGTGCCAGCAGCGTAGTCGATGGGGCCACCTACGAGCAGTACTTC.

Remarks on this clonotype: One junction end disagrees with the germline gene, perhaps due to a read error. This chain joins TRBV9 and TRBJ2-5, with TRBD2 as a possible D gene (5 bases). The germline gives CDR1 SGDLS, CDR2 YYNGEE. The CDR3 is 13 amino acids. The CDR3 region is CGSSGNMAETQYF. The CDR3 nucleotides are TGTGGCAGCAGCGGCAACATGGCAGAGACCCAGTACTTC.

The sample holds many counts of this clonotype. V gene TRBV9 combines with J gene TRBJ2-5, with D unclear. Per germline, CDR1 SGDLS and CDR2 YYNGEE. V lost 0 bases to trimming and J lost 1 base, with 7 bases between them. The CDR3 loop spans 14 amino acids. This CDR3 reads CASSVGVAQETQYF. CDR3 coding DNA: TGTGCCAGCAGCGTAGGAGTGGCCCAAGAGACCCAGTACTTC.

This clonotype was counted many times. This chain connects TRBV9 to TRBJ1-5; possible D gene TRBD1, 5 bases. The V gene lost 4 bases and the J gene lost 3 bases, with 14 bases spanning the gap. The CDR3 loop spans 15 amino acids. Germline V gene data show CDR1 as SGDLS and CDR2 as YYNGEE. The CDR3 loop reads CASSRGGFDNQPQHF. The CDR3 DNA follows: TGTGCCAGCAGCCGGGGCGGATTTGACAATCAGCCCCAGCATTTT.

There are many counts of this clonotype. The CDR3 DNA is TGTGCCAGCAGCGTAGAGCCCGGGGGTGGAAACACCATATATTTT. Translating gives CASSVEPGGGNTIYF. V is TRBV9 and J is TRBJ1-3; TRBD1 might be the D (5 bases). V gave up 0 bases and J gave up 3 bases, with 10 bases separating them. The CDR3 contains 15 residues. The V gene's germline CDR1 is SGDLS and CDR2 YYNGEE.

This clonotype was observed at least ten times. The chain is built from TRBV9 and TRBJ2-5; D gene uncertain. The CDR3 totals 13 residues. Germline V gives CDR1 SGDLS, CDR2 YYNGEE. Trimming took off 0 bases at V and 4 bases at J, with 7 bases between the two ends. The CDR3 DNA follows: TGTGCCAGCAGCGTAGTCCCGGGAGAGACCCAGTACTTC. Protein sequence: CASSVVPGETQYF.

This clonotype was seen at least ten times. The rearrangement links TRBV9 to TRBJ1-5; D remains unclear. Trimming removed 7 bases at V and 5 bases at J, with 10 bases between. The CDR3 contains 12 residues. Germline V lookup: CDR1 SGDLS, CDR2 YYNGEE. The CDR3 sequence is CASGLGYQPQHF. The CDR3 DNA follows: TGTGCCAGCGGTTTAGGGTATCAGCCCCAGCATTTT.

This clonotype was counted many times. V is TRBV9 and J is TRBJ2-3, with TRBD2 identical over 9 bases. The CDR3 contains 15 residues. The junction had 5 bases not matched to a gene; V was cut back by 2 bases and J by 4 bases. CDR1 is SGDLS and CDR2 is YYNGEE in the germline V gene. The CDR3 nucleotides are TGTGCCAGCAGCGTTAGCGGGAGCCCTTCAGATACGCAGTATTTT. Protein sequence: CASSVSGSPSDTQYF.

Notes on this clonotype: A single base separates this from a much larger clone, so it may be a read error. The chain has TRBV9 and TRBJ2-2; TRBD2 might be the D (5 bases). The CDR3 has 14 amino acids. Germline V gene sequence: CDR1 SGDLS, CDR2 YYNGEE. The CDR3 nucleotides read TGTGCCAGCAGCGTAGTTTCAGTCACCGGGGAGCTGCTTTTT. This sequence encodes CASSVVSVTGELLF.

This clonotype was seen at least ten times. The chain has TRBV9 and TRBJ2-5; 7 bases agree with TRBD2. Germline CDR1 and CDR2: SGDLS and YYNGEE. The CDR3 is 15 residues long. Trimming took 3 bases from V and 5 from J; bases not matched to a gene: 10. CDR3 nucleotide sequence: TGTGCCAGCAGCGGGGGGACGGCGGGAGTGGAGACCCAGTACTTC. This gives the protein CASSGGTAGVETQYF.

Points on this clonotype: A single base separates this from a much larger clone, so it may be a read error. This chain joins TRBV9 and TRBJ2-1, with D possibly called TRBD1 or TRBD2 (5 bases each). In germline, CDR1 is SGDLS, CDR2 YYNGEE. Trimming cost V 6 bases and J 4 bases, with 17 bases left between them. The CDR3 has 15 amino acids. CDR3: CASTPTERTYNEQFF. Written as DNA, the CDR3 is TGTGCCAGCACCCCAACCGAGCGGACATACAATGAGCAGTTCTTC.

Many counts were recorded for this clonotype. J is TRBJ1-2 and V is TRBV9; 8 bases are shared with TRBD1. Germline assignment: CDR1 SGDLS and CDR2 YYNGEE. This CDR3 contains 16 residues. J was trimmed by 4 bases and V by 2 bases; bases with no gene match: 10. CDR3 amino acids: CASSVGQDTLGYGYTF. In DNA form, the CDR3 reads TGTGCCAGCAGCGTGGGACAGGACACTTTAGGCTATGGCTACACCTTC.

Ten or more counts support this clonotype. V usage is TRBV9 and J usage is TRBJ1-4; TRBD1 agrees at 8 bases. Germline V gene data show CDR1 as SGDLS and CDR2 as YYNGEE. This CDR3 has 16 residues. Trimming took 3 bases from V and 5 from J; bases not matched to a gene: 9. This chain's CDR3 is CASSAIQGGRNEKLFF. The CDR3 DNA reads as TGTGCCAGCAGCGCCATACAGGGGGGCCGGAATGAAAAACTGTTTTTT.

By share, this clonotype ranks as medium-sized. In DNA form, the CDR3 reads TGTGCCAGCAGCGCCCCACGGGACAGGGCTTCTAACTATGGCTACACCTTC. It yields the protein CASSAPRDRASNYGYTF. The chain employs TRBV9 and TRBJ1-2; the match to TRBD1 covers 9 bases. The germline V gene has CDR1 SGDLS and CDR2 YYNGEE. This CDR3 is 17 amino acids long. The J segment lost 0 bases and the V segment lost 3 bases, leaving 9 bases of the junction unmatched.